This T cell receptor beta chain was found in a study of blood T cells in healthy people across ages. Whole-study results and caveats: In long-lived donors, naive CD4+ cell counts and diversity exceeded those of aged donors. Roughly linear age-related decline in beta diversity appeared, significant by age roughly 40.

CDR1 and CDR2 (germline): DFQATT, SNEGSKA (reference sequence). The CDR3 sequence is 14 residues long. V was clipped by 6 bases and J by 2 bases; unmatched bases: 8. In the case of this clonotype: Its antigen is unidentified.

Primers used in a second PCR of about 7 to 12 cycles were a sample-barcoded 5' primer and a J-beta primer mix. TCRdb analysed the 5' RACE reads with MiXCR anew, one entry per CDR3 protein. This table has over 1,200,000 distinct CDR3 sequences, 59% appearing once. This TCR was recovered from a young man in good health. The V call is TRBV20-1, the J call TRBJ2-3, with 7 bases lining up with TRBD2. The sequenced material came from blood. The CDR3 protein is CSATTRGVTDTQYF. CDR3 coding DNA: TGCAGTGCCACTACTCGGGGGGTCACAGATACGCAGTATTTT.